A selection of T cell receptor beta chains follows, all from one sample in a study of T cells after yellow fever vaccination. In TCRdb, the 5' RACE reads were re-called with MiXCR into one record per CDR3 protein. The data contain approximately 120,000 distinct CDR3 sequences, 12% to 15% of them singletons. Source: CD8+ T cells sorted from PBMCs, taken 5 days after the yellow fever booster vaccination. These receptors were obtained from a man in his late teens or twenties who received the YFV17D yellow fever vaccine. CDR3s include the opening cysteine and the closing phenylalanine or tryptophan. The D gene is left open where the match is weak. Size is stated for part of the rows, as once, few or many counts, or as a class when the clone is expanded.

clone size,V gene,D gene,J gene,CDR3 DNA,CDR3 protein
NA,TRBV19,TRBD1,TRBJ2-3,TGTGCCAGTAGGACGGGGGACAGGGGACTCACAGATACGCAGTATTTT,CASRTGDRGLTDTQYF
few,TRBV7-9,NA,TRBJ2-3,TGTGCCAGCAGGCCCCAGGGGAACACAGATACGCAGTATTTT,CASRPQGNTDTQYF
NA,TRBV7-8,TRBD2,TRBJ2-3,TGTGCCAGCAGCGGAGCGGGGGCTGCAGATACGCAGTATTTT,CASSGAGAADTQYF
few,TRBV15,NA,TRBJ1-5,TGTGCCACCAGCCCGCGAGAACGGTATAGCAATCAGCCCCAGCATTTT,CATSPRERYSNQPQHF
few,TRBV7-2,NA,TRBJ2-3,TGTGCCAGCAGCTTACCGCGAGGCCTCGAAGCAGATACGCAGTATTTT,CASSLPRGLEADTQYF
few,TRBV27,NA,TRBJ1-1,TGTGCCAGCAGTTCATTTCAAAGGGGAGTGAACACTGAAGCTTTCTTT,CASSSFQRGVNTEAFF
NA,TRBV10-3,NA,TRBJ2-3,TGTGCCATCAGTGTCACAGGGAGCACAGATACGCAGTATTTT,CAISVTGSTDTQYF
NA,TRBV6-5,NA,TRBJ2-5,TGTGCCAGCAGTTACTCCGGGCAGGTCGGGTCGGAGACCCAGTACTTC,CASSYSGQVGSETQYF
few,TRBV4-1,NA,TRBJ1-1,TGCGCCAGCAGCCAACTCACGCAGGGCCCGGCTTTCTTT,CASSQLTQGPAFF
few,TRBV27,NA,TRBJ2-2,TGTGCCAGCAGTGGGGGGCAGTACCCCGGGGAGCTGTTTTTT,CASSGGQYPGELFF
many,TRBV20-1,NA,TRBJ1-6,TGCAGTGCGATGGACCTCGGGCCGTTGGGACCCCTCCACTTT,CSAMDLGPLGPLHF
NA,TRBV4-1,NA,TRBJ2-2,TGCGCCAGCAGCCCAGCCTTCCTCGGGGAGCTGTTTTTT,CASSPAFLGELFF
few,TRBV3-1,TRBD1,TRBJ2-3,TGTGCCAGCAGTCAGACAGGGGGTAGCACAGATACGCAGTATTTT,CASSQTGGSTDTQYF
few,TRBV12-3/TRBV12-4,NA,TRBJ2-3,TGTGCCAGCAGTTCCGGGGACCGAATCACAGATACGCAGTATTTT,CASSSGDRITDTQYF
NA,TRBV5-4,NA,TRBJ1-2,TGTGCCAGCAGCTTCCCCCGGCGAGCCGACTATGGCTACACCTTC,CASSFPRRADYGYTF
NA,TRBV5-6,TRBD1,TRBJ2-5,TGTGCCAGCAGCTTGGTTGGACAGGGGTCGGAGACCCAGTACTTC,CASSLVGQGSETQYF
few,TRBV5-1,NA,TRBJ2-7,TGCGCCAGCAGCTTGGAAGGCGCCAGGGGGGACGAGCAGTACTTC,CASSLEGARGDEQYF
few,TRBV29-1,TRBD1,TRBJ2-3,TGCAGCGTTGATGGGGCCCGAAGTGAGGGGGCAAGCACAGATACGCAGTATTTT,CSVDGARSEGASTDTQYF
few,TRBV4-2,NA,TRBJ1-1,TGTGCCAGCAGCCAACATCGAGGACAGAGACCTGAAGCTTTCTTT,CASSQHRGQRPEAFF
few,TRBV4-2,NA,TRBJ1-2,TGTGCCAGCAGCCAAGGTCTGGGGATGGATGGCTACACCTTC,CASSQGLGMDGYTF
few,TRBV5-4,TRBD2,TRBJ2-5,TGTGCCAGCAGCATACTAGCGGGGGGGATACAAGAGACCCAGTACTTC,CASSILAGGIQETQYF
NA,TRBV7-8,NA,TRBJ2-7,TGTGCCAGCAGTGATGGGGTAGGATCCTACGAGCAGTACTTC,CASSDGVGSYEQYF
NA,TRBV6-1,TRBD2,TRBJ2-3,TGTGCCAGCAGTGTGAACCCCCGGGGGGGATCGGGCACAGATACGCAGTATTTT,CASSVNPRGGSGTDTQYF
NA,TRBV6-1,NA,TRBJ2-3,TGTGCCAGCAGTGAAGATTTTTGGGACCCAGGCGCAGATACGCAGTATTTT,CASSEDFWDPGADTQYF
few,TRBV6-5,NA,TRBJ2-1,TGTGCCAGCAGTTACGGTCTAGGAGCTGAGCAGTTCTTC,CASSYGLGAEQFF
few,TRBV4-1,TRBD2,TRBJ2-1,TGCGCCAGCAGCCAAGATCTAGCGGGGGGGCAAAATGAGCAGTTCTTC,CASSQDLAGGQNEQFF
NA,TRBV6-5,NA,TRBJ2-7,TGTGCCAGCAGTTACCCGGGTCCAACAGGGATCGGCTACGAGCAGTACTTC,CASSYPGPTGIGYEQYF
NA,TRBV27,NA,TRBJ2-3,TGTGCCAGCAGTTTCGGACAGATTCCAGATACGCAGTATTTT,CASSFGQIPDTQYF
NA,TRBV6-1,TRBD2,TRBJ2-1,TGTGCCAGCAGTGGGTTCGCTCAACTAGCGGGGTATGAGCAGTTCTTC,CASSGFAQLAGYEQFF
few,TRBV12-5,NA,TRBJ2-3,TGTGCTAGTGGTGTATACACAGATACGCAGTATTTT,CASGVYTDTQYF
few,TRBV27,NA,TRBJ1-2,TGTGCCAGCAGTTTTAGGATCCGGGGAACTAACTATGGCTACACCTTC,CASSFRIRGTNYGYTF
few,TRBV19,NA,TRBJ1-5,TGTGCCAGTAGTAGAGACATGGGGGGAAATCAGCCCCAGCATTTT,CASSRDMGGNQPQHF
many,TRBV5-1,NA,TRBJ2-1,TGCGCCAGCAGCGCCCTGACGGGGCTCTACAATGAGCAGTTCTTC,CASSALTGLYNEQFF
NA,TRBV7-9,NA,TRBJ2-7,TGTGCCAGCAGCTTAGTCTTCGAGCAGTACTTC,CASSLVFEQYF
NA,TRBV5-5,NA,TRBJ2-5,TGTGCCAGCAGCTCGGGGACCCTTCACCAAGAGACCCAGTACTTC,CASSSGTLHQETQYF
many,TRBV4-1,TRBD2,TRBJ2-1,TGCGCCAGCAGCCAGAGCGGGGGGCCCTACAATGAGCAGTTCTTC,CASSQSGGPYNEQFF
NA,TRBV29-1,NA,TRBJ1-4,TGCAGCGTTCAAGGGGGTGGTGAAAAACTGTTTTTT,CSVQGGGEKLFF
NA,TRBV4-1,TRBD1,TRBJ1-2,TGCGCCAGCAGCCAAGGAATGGACAGGGGTCTCTATGGCTACACCTTC,CASSQGMDRGLYGYTF
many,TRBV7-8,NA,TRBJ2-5,TGTGCCAGCAGCTCAGCCTCCCTGAATGCCCAGTACTTC,CASSSASLNAQYF
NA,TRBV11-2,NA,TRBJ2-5,TGTGCCAGTAAAGACGCCCGGGGGCACCAAGAGACCCAGTACTTC,CASKDARGHQETQYF
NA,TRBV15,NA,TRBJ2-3,TGTGCCACCAGCAGTAGGTATACGCAGTATTTT,CATSSRYTQYF
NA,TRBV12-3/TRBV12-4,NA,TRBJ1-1,TGTGCCAGCAGTTTCAGAGACACTGAAGCTTTCTTT,CASSFRDTEAFF
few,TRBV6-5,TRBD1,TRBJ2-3,TGTGCCAGCAGTTACTCTCTGGCAGGGGGTTCAGATACGCAGTATTTT,CASSYSLAGGSDTQYF
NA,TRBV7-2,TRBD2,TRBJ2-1,TGTGCCAGCAGCCCTAGCGGGGGCTTCTACAATGAGCAGTTCTTC,CASSPSGGFYNEQFF
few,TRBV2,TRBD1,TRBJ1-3,TGTGCCAGCAGTGAGTCCTGGACAGGGGGCATAAACACCATATATTTT,CASSESWTGGINTIYF
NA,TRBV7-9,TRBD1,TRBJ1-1,TGTGCCAGCAGCTCCCGGGACAGGGGCCCTGAAGCTTTCTTT,CASSSRDRGPEAFF
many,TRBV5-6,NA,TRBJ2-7,TGTGCCAGCAGTGACAGTTATTACGAGCAGTACTTC,CASSDSYYEQYF
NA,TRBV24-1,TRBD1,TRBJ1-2,TGTGCCACCAGTGATCTAGGTTCGGGACAGCGGAATGGCTACACCTTC,CATSDLGSGQRNGYTF
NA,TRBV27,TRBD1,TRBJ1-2,TGTGCCAGCAGTCCCGGACAGGAAATTAACTATGGCTACACCTTC,CASSPGQEINYGYTF
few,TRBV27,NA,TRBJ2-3,TGTGCCAGCAGTGCTCTCCCTCGAGAACAACGCACAGATACGCAGTATTTT,CASSALPREQRTDTQYF
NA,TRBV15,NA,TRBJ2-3,TGTGCCACCAGCAGTCAGGGGCCCTCCACAGATACGCAGTATTTT,CATSSQGPSTDTQYF
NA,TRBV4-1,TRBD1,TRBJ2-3,TGCGCCAGCAGCCGTCAACCCGGGACAGACACAGATACGCAGTATTTT,CASSRQPGTDTDTQYF
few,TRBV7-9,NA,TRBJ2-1,TGTGCCAGCAGTAGTGAGGATGGTTACAATGAGCAGTTCTTC,CASSSEDGYNEQFF